This TCR beta chain was recorded in a study of T cell changes during pregnancy in multiple sclerosis (dated by TCRdb to about 2019). Context from the whole study: Changes in the T cell repertoire over the course of pregnancy were examined in this study in women with multiple sclerosis.

The protocol used for the library was the immunoSEQ multiplex PCR assay. TCRdb carries this immuneACCESS record with in-frame sequences only. Its versions omit some clonotypes, under half of them owing to an unresolved V gene in the studies checked, with the rest unexplained. For this sample the table gives more than 65,000 clones, of which approximately 92% were detected only once. The top ten hold 0.21% of the sample. As for this clone: It lacks a known antigen. No base quality information exists; no much larger clone differs at one position.

From the cysteine through the phenylalanine, the CDR3 covers 11 amino acids. The only DNA kept is the CDR3, 33 bases in frame from the first base. The germline V gene encodes CDR1 SQVTM and CDR2 ANQGSEA. V and J lose 5 bases and 5 bases, and a span of 9 bases separates them. The sequencing here drew on CD4+ T cells from peripheral blood mononuclear cells, taken before pregnancy. This TCR was sampled from a female donor with multiple sclerosis, enrolled in a pregnancy study. This chain joins TRBV29-1 to TRBJ2-5, with the D segment identity uncertain. The nucleotide sequence reads TGCAGCGTTCTACTAACGGAGACCCAGTACTTC. Its protein reads: CSVLLTETQYF. With the rest looked up from the reference TRBV29-1 and TRBJ2-5 genes rather than sequenced, the full variable domain is SAVISQKPSRDICQRGTSLTIQCQVDSQVTMMFWYRQQPGQSLTLIATANQGSEATYESGFVIDKFPISRPNLTFSTLTVSNMSPEDSSIYLCSVLLTETQYFGPGTRLLVL.